This passage covers 29 T cell receptor beta chains from one sample sequenced in a study of human T cells and chemical hapten exposure. TCRdb independently ran MiXCR on the RACE reads; one entry per CDR3 protein. The sample has about 82,000 distinct CDR3 sequences, 10% to 15% seen once; the top ten hold roughly 5.9%. The time point: patch test 3, about 24 weeks after DPC sensitization. Sample treatment: therapeutic diphenylcyclopropenone sensitization with weekly scalp DPC. Sequencing was performed on whole blood, taken in connection with sensitization to the hapten diphenylcyclopropenone (DPC). The receptors were sampled from a woman between 50 and 59 years old with alopecia areata. Some clones in this sample may be carry-over from other donors' samples.

The CDR3 DNA is TGCAGTGCTAGAGATTTGCGACAGGGGGGCCTTTATGCTTTCTTT. Translating it yields CSARDLRQGGLYAFF. The rearrangement uses TRBV20-1 and TRBJ1-1; the match to TRBD1 covers 9 bases. The trim removed 0 bases at V and 11 bases at J, leaving 13 bases unmatched. This CDR3 contains 15 residues. In germline, CDR1 is DFQATT, CDR2 SNEGSKA (reference sequence).

The rearrangement links TRBV20-1 to TRBJ2-1; unclear D gene. The CDR3 contains 15 residues. CDR1 DFQATT and CDR2 SNEGSKA come from the germline V gene (reference sequence). Trimming shortened V by 5 bases and J by 6 bases, and 20 bases separated the two germline ends. DNA for the CDR3: TGCAGTGCTGTTGATAGAGCTAGAGGTGTCAATGAGCAGTTCTTC. Translation gives CSAVDRARGVNEQFF.

This clonotype was seen many times. The CDR3 reads CASSLGQQGNTIYF. The CDR3 DNA sequence: TGTGCCAGCAGCTTAGGACAGCAGGGAAACACCATATATTTT. The rearrangement links TRBV7-9 to TRBJ1-3, with a possible D match to TRBD1 (5 bases). This CDR3 has 14 residues. The V gene's germline CDR1 is SEHNR and CDR2 FQNEAQ (reference sequence). The germline V and J ends were trimmed by 1 base and 4 bases, with 8 bases remaining between them.

This clonotype was seen only a few times. The chain has TRBV14 and TRBJ2-7; TRBD1 aligns across 10 bases. The ends lost 4 bases at V and 3 bases at J; junction bases unmatched: 3. Germline CDR1 is SGHDN and CDR2 is FVKESK. The CDR3 totals 14 residues. CDR3 region: CASSPGTGVYEQYF. CDR3 sequence (DNA): TGTGCCAGCAGCCCCGGGACAGGGGTCTACGAGCAGTACTTC.

This clonotype occurred many times. This sequence joins TRBV6-5 and TRBJ2-7, with TRBD1 identical over 8 bases. The V gene end was trimmed by 4 bases and the J gene end by 5 bases; junction bases not matched to a gene: 4. The CDR3 has 13 amino acids. Per germline, CDR1 MNHEY and CDR2 SVGAGI. The CDR3, as DNA: TGTGCCAGCAGTTCCCGGACAGGGCACGAGCAGTACTTC. This sequence encodes CASSSRTGHEQYF.

Many counts were recorded for this clonotype. This chain uses TRBV11-2 with TRBJ2-6; unclear D gene. Germline CDR1 reads SGHAT; CDR2 reads FQNNGV. Trimming removed 6 bases at V and 0 bases at J, with 12 bases between. The CDR3 length is 16 residues. This chain's CDR3 is CASRARRISGANVLTF. CDR3 sequence (DNA): TGTGCCAGCAGAGCCCGACGGATCTCTGGGGCCAACGTCCTGACTTTC. The whole variable domain, filled in from reference TRBV11-2 and TRBJ2-6, reads EAGVAQSPRYKIIEKRQSVAFWCNPISGHATLYWYQQILGQGPKLLIQFQNNGVVDDSQLPKDRFSAERLKGVDSTLKIQPAKLEDSAVYLCASRARRISGANVLTFGAGSRLTVL.

This clonotype was seen a handful of times. V usage is TRBV12-3 or TRBV12-4 and J usage is TRBJ2-3; weak D call: TRBD2 (6 bases). The length of the CDR3 is 15 residues. Deletions cut 5 bases from V and 4 bases from J, with 16 bases between. The CDR3 protein is CASSQRGWGADTQYF. CDR3 nucleotide sequence: TGTGCCAGCAGTCAACGAGGATGGGGGGCAGATACGCAGTATTTT.

V and J are TRBV11-2 and TRBJ2-1; TRBD2 aligns across 9 bases. This CDR3 has 16 residues. The germline CDR1 and CDR2 sequences are SGHAT and FQNNGV. V dropped 5 bases and J dropped 4; count of bases not matched to a gene: 9. CDR3 residues: CASSPRSGLAYNEQFF. The CDR3 coding sequence is TGTGCCAGCAGCCCACGGTCAGGACTAGCGTACAATGAGCAGTTCTTC.

This chain uses TRBV6-5 with TRBJ2-3; the D is unclear. Germline CDR1 reads MNHEY; CDR2 reads SVGAGI. CDR3 length equals 15 residues. V lost 1 base and J 0 bases, leaving 8 bases between the germline ends. The CDR3 coding sequence is TGTGCCAGCAGTTACTTGGTCGACAGCACAGATACGCAGTATTTT. This sequence encodes CASSYLVDSTDTQYF.

In this sample, this clonotype turned up many times. The chain has TRBV11-2 and TRBJ1-3; TRBD1 might be the D (5 bases). Germline values: CDR1 SGHAT, CDR2 FQNNGV. The CDR3 has 15 amino acids. The V end was cut by 2 bases, the J end by 2 bases, with 10 bases between. CDR3 residues: CASSLRRVPGNTIYF. CDR3 bases: TGTGCCAGCAGCTTACGCAGGGTACCTGGAAACACCATATATTTT.

This clonotype has at least ten counts. The V call is TRBV7-3, the J call TRBJ2-3; tentatively, D is TRBD1 or TRBD2 (5 bases each). V lost 4 bases, J lost 6 bases, and 11 bases lay in between. Germline V CDR1 and CDR2: SGHTA, FQGTGA. The CDR3 runs 13 residues. The CDR3 loop is CASSSNGGDTQYF. The CDR3 DNA is TGTGCCAGCAGCTCGAATGGGGGTGATACGCAGTATTTT.

This rearrangement joins TRBV4-2 to TRBJ2-7; D is unresolved. The CDR3 contains 16 residues. The germline V and J ends were trimmed by 0 bases and 5 bases, with 17 bases remaining between them. Germline lookup yields CDR1 LGHNA and CDR2 YNFKEQ. The CDR3 reads CASSQDWPPDEDEQYF. The CDR3 DNA reads TGTGCCAGCAGCCAAGATTGGCCCCCTGACGAGGACGAGCAGTACTTC.

This sequence joins TRBV7-6 and TRBJ1-1; TRBD1 might be the D (5 bases). The V end lost 4 bases, the J end lost 3 bases, and 18 bases lay between the germline ends. This CDR3 is built from 16 residues. CDR1 is SGHVS and CDR2 is FNYEAQ in the germline V gene. CDR3 sequence: CASSSGGGIRDTEAFF. The CDR3 DNA reads as TGTGCCAGCAGCTCGGGGGGAGGGATTAGGGACACTGAAGCTTTCTTT.

This clonotype was seen just once. This chain joins TRBV3-1 and TRBJ1-6; the D is unclear. Trimming cost V 1 base and J 7 bases, with 8 bases left between them. The CDR3 consists of 14 residues. In germline, CDR1 is LGHDT, CDR2 YNNKEL (reference sequence). The CDR3 DNA follows: TGTGCCAGCAGCCAAGCATTAACAAATTCACCCCTCCACTTT. Translating gives CASSQALTNSPLHF.

This clonotype came up a few times. V and J are TRBV29-1 and TRBJ2-1, with a weak D call TRBD2 (6 bases). CDR3 length equals 14 residues. Germline-derived CDR1 and CDR2 are SQVTM and ANQGSEA. The V gene lost 7 bases and the J gene lost 1 base, with 14 bases spanning the gap. The DNA for the CDR3 is TGCAGCGCCACCGGGACTCCATCCTACAATGAGCAGTTCTTC. Translating it yields CSATGTPSYNEQFF.

V gene TRBV7-9 combines with J gene TRBJ1-2, with 9 nucleotides matching TRBD1. With V trimmed by 5 bases and J by 8 bases, 18 bases remained unmatched. The CDR3 runs 17 residues. Looked up from germline, CDR1 is SEHNR and CDR2 is FQNEAQ (reference sequence). The CDR3 coding sequence is TGTGCCAGCAGCCCCTCTCCGGGACAGGGAGTATTTCGGGGCTACACCTTC. It is translated as CASSPSPGQGVFRGYTF.

V gene TRBV5-6 combines with J gene TRBJ2-3; D is uncertain. There are 14 residues in the CDR3. Germline V gene data show CDR1 as SGHDT and CDR2 as YYEEEE. V gave up 3 bases and J gave up 0 bases, with 8 bases separating them. CDR3: CASSYLLSTDTQYF. Written as DNA, the CDR3 is TGTGCCAGCAGCTATTTATTAAGCACAGATACGCAGTATTTT.

A few counts support this clonotype. The J gene is TRBJ1-5, the V gene TRBV25-1; 7 positions agree with TRBD1. Trimming cost V 8 bases and J 3 bases; bases outside gene matches: 7. Germline lookup yields CDR1 MGHDK and CDR2 SYGVNS. The CDR3 runs 14 residues. The CDR3 here is CASEGQRNNQPQHF. CDR3 bases: TGTGCCAGCGAGGGACAGCGGAACAATCAGCCCCAGCATTTT.

The chain recombines TRBV5-8 with TRBJ2-6; D gene ambiguous. CDR1 is SGHTS and CDR2 is YDEGEE in the germline V gene. Deletions cut 4 bases from V and 5 bases from J, with 19 bases between. The CDR3 loop spans 17 amino acids. The CDR3 spells CASSEPRLDPRANVLTF. Here the CDR3 DNA reads TGTGCCAGCAGCGAACCCCGATTGGATCCAAGGGCCAACGTCCTGACTTTC.

Ten or more counts support this clonotype. The chain employs TRBV12-3 or TRBV12-4 and TRBJ1-6; D is unresolved. Trimming took off 2 bases at V and 7 bases at J, with 12 bases between the two ends. The CDR3 is 15 residues long. The CDR3 region is CASSLYSWENSPLHF. Written as DNA, the CDR3 is TGTGCCAGCAGTTTATACTCTTGGGAAAATTCACCCCTCCACTTT.

This clonotype has just a few counts. In nucleotides, the CDR3 is TGTGCCAGCAGCCGTCAGGGACCCAACACCGGGGAGCTGTTTTTT. As protein: CASSRQGPNTGELFF. This chain uses TRBV5-4 with TRBJ2-2, with D possibly called TRBD1 or TRBD2 (5 bases each). The CDR3 runs 15 residues. Trimming shortened V by 4 bases and J by 2 bases, and 12 bases separated the two germline ends. From germline, CDR1 is SGHNT and CDR2 YYREEE (reference sequence).

The sample holds many counts of this clonotype. The CDR3 sequence is CASSYSQGNSPLHF. The CDR3, as DNA: TGTGCCAGCAGTTACAGTCAGGGTAATTCACCCCTCCACTTT. The chain is built from TRBV27 and TRBJ1-6; tentatively, D is TRBD1 (5 bases). The CDR3 runs to 14 residues. V lost 4 bases and J lost 6, with 10 bases in between. Germline CDR1 and CDR2: MNHEY and SMNVEV (reference sequence).

This clonotype was seen ten or more times. The V gene is TRBV24-1, the J gene TRBJ2-3; D gene ambiguous. The CDR3 is 13 amino acids. Trimming cost V 4 bases and J 3 bases, with 7 bases left between them. Germline values: CDR1 KGHDR, CDR2 SFDVKD. The CDR3 DNA follows: TGTGCCACCAGTGAGGGTGGGACAGATACGCAGTATTTT. Residues: CATSEGGTDTQYF.

This clonotype was picked up many times. The chain combines TRBV12-3 or TRBV12-4 with TRBJ1-4; no clear D gene. Trimming removed 6 bases from V and 4 bases from J, with 9 bases in between. This CDR3 spans 13 amino acids. In nucleotides, the CDR3 is TGTGCCAGCAGGGCGGTCTTTAATGAAAAACTGTTTTTT. Translation: CASRAVFNEKLFF.

V usage is TRBV2 and J usage is TRBJ1-6; no clear D. Trimming stripped 4 bases from V and 4 bases from J, with 11 bases between. The germline V gene has CDR1 SNHLY and CDR2 FYNNEI. The CDR3 covers 15 residues. The CDR3 sequence: CASSVDVTYNSPLHF. CDR3 coding DNA: TGTGCCAGCAGTGTAGATGTAACATATAATTCACCCCTCCACTTT. Full variable domain (outside the CDR3, taken from reference TRBV2 and TRBJ1-6): EPEVTQTPSHQVTQMGQEVILRCVPISNHLYFYWYRQILGQKVEFLVSFYNNEISEKSEIFDDQFSVERPDGSNFTLKIRSTKLEDSAMYFCASSVDVTYNSPLHFGNGTRLTVT.

Ten or more counts support this clonotype. The gene calls are TRBV10-2 and TRBJ2-7; 11 positions agree with TRBD2. Germline trimming cut 6 bases from V and 5 bases from J; bases unmatched to any gene: 6. CDR1 is WSHSY and CDR2 is SAAADI in the germline V gene. The CDR3 extends over 14 amino acids. The CDR3, as DNA: TGCGCCAGCAGCCTACTAGCGGGAGTTAACGAGCAGTACTTC. Its translation is CASSLLAGVNEQYF.

This clonotype was picked up many times. The chain uses TRBV20-1 and TRBJ1-3, with D uncertain. Trimming removed 3 bases from V and 0 bases from J, with 6 bases in between. CDR3 length equals 13 residues. CDR1 and CDR2 from the germline V gene are DFQATT and SNEGSKA (reference sequence). The CDR3 protein is CSASASSGNTIYF. The CDR3 nucleotides read TGCAGTGCTAGCGCTAGCTCTGGAAACACCATATATTTT.

The chain recombines TRBV4-2 with TRBJ2-7; D gene ambiguous. Germline V CDR1 and CDR2: LGHNA, YNFKEQ. V was clipped by 0 bases and J by 7 bases, with 13 bases between them. This CDR3 has 14 residues. DNA of the CDR3: TGTGCCAGCAGCCAAGACACCCAGTGGGATGAGCAGTACTTC. This gives the protein CASSQDTQWDEQYF.

The V call is TRBV3-1, the J call TRBJ1-2, with D uncertain. Trimming removed 4 bases at V and 2 bases at J, with 14 bases between. CDR1 and CDR2 from the germline V gene are LGHDT and YNNKEL (reference sequence). CDR3 length: 15 residues. CDR3 protein: CASSPAVGGNYGYTF. The CDR3, as DNA: TGTGCCAGCAGCCCAGCGGTAGGAGGAAACTATGGCTACACCTTC. Combining the CDR3 with reference TRBV3-1 and TRBJ1-2 gives the whole variable domain DTAVSQTPKYLVTQMGNDKSIKCEQNLGHDTMYWYKQDSKKFLKIMFSYNNKELIINETVPNRFSPKSPDKAHLNLHINSLELGDSAVYFCASSPAVGGNYGYTFGSGTRLTVV.